This is a list of T cell receptor beta chains from one sample in a study of identical twins. TCRdb re-analysed the 5' RACE reads in MiXCR, keeping a single row per CDR3 protein. In the table there are 1.5 million to 2 million distinct CDR3 sequences, less than 40% of which are singletons. Sequenced sample: cord blood. Source of these receptors: a newborn girl in good health. Each CDR3 is given with its conserved first and last residue. The D gene is left open where the match is weak. Clone size is shown for a subset of rows, as once, few, many or a class of expanded clone.

v_call	d_call	clone_size	j_call	cdr3_aa	cdr3_nt
TRBV5-1	NA	NA	TRBJ2-5	CASSLVSRVIGTQYF	TGCGCCAGCAGCTTGGTATCTCGGGTTATAGGGACCCAGTACTTC
TRBV12-3/TRBV12-4	TRBD1	NA	TRBJ2-5	CASSSIIPGDRGRGKTQYF	TGTGCCAGCAGTTCAATCATTCCCGGGGACAGGGGGCGCGGAAAGACCCAGTACTTC
TRBV2	TRBD2	few	TRBJ2-7	CASSEPSGRSYEQYF	TGTGCCAGCAGTGAACCTAGCGGGAGATCCTACGAGCAGTACTTC
TRBV27	NA	NA	TRBJ1-1	CASSSGPYTEAFF	TGTGCCAGCAGCTCCGGGCCCTACACTGAAGCTTTCTTT
TRBV2	NA	NA	TRBJ2-7	CASSLLYTEQYF	TGTGCCAGCAGTCTCCTTTACACCGAGCAGTACTTC
TRBV20-1	NA	NA	TRBJ2-2	CSAIPPRSGELFF	TGCAGTGCGATTCCCCCGAGGTCCGGGGAGCTGTTTTTT
TRBV10-3	NA	few	TRBJ2-7	CAISDWDHYEQYF	TGTGCCATCAGTGATTGGGACCACTACGAGCAGTACTTC
TRBV5-4	NA	NA	TRBJ1-1	CASSLMGHGDTEAFF	TGTGCCAGCAGCTTGATGGGCCATGGGGACACTGAAGCTTTCTTT
TRBV10-3	TRBD2	few	TRBJ2-5	CAISEFGLDQETQYF	TGTGCCATCAGTGAGTTTGGACTAGATCAAGAGACCCAGTACTTC
TRBV25-1	TRBD2	NA	TRBJ2-2	CASSLNGGASYTGELFF	TGTGCCAGCAGTTTAAACGGGGGGGCGTCGTACACCGGGGAGCTGTTTTTT